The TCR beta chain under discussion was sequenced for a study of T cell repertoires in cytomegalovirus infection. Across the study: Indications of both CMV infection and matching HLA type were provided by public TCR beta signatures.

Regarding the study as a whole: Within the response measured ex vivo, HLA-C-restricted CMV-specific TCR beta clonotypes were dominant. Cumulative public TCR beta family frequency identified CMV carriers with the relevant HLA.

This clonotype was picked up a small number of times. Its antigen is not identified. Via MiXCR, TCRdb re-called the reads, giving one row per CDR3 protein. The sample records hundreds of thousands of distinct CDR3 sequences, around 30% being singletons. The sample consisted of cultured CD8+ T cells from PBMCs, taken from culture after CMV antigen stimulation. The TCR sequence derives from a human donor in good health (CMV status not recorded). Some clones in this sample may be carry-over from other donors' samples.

CDR3 loop: CASTPFERESGYGYTF. CDR3 in DNA: TGTGCCAGCACCCCCTTCGAAAGGGAATCGGGCTATGGCTACACCTTC. The chain uses TRBV12-3 or TRBV12-4 and TRBJ1-2; no clear D. Between the trimmed V and J ends, which lost 7 bases and 4 bases, there was a span of 22 bases. The CDR3 consists of 16 residues.